Given below is one T cell receptor beta chain in context. Its antigen is currently unknown. These data are taken from a study of post-analysis software for immune sequencing data. Regarding the study as a whole: Elevated frequency relative to controls characterized 4 or 5 TRBV segments in patients, TRBV5-6, TRBV5-1 and TRBV20-1 among them. Relative to controls, patients with multiple sclerosis showed significantly lower normalized Chao1 diversity.

Prepared TCR beta cDNA libraries contained unique molecular identifiers. TCRdb used MiXCR to reprocess the PCR reads, holding one entry per CDR3 protein. This table holds about half a million distinct CDR3 sequences, about a third found once. Germline values: CDR1 SGHVS, CDR2 FNYEAQ. V was pared by 5 bases and J by 12 bases, with 14 bases between. The CDR3 sequence is 12 residues long. The gene calls are TRBV7-6 and TRBJ2-1; TRBD2 is a possible D gene (5 bases). The sequence derives from a girl aged 2-17 years with multiple sclerosis. Input material: blood. The CDR3 bases are TGTGCCAGCAGCAGCCCGGGGTTCGCGCAGTTCTTC. Residues: CASSSPGFAQFF.